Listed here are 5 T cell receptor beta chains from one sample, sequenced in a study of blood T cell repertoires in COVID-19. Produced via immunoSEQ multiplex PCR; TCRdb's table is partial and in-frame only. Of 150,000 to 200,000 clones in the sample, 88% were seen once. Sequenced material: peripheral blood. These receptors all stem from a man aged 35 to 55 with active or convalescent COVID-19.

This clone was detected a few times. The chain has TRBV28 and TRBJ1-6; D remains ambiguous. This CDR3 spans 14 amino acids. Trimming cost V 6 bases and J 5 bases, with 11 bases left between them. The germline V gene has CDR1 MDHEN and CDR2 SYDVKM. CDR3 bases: TGTGCCAGCAGGAGGGATATGAATAATTCACCCCTCCACTTT. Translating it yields CASRRDMNNSPLHF.

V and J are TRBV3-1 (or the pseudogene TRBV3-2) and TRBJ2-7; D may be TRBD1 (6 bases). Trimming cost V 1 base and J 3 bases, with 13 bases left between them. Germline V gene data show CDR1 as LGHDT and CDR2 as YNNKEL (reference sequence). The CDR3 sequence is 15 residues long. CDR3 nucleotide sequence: TGTGCCAGCAGCCAAGGCACAGGGTCTATCTACGAGCAGTACTTC. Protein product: CASSQGTGSIYEQYF.

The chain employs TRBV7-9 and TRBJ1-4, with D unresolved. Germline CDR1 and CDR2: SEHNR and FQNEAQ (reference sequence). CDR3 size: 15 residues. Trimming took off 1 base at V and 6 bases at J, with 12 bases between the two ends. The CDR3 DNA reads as TGTGCCAGCAGCTTAGTATTGGGGAGGGATGAAAAACTGTTTTTT. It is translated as CASSLVLGRDEKLFF.

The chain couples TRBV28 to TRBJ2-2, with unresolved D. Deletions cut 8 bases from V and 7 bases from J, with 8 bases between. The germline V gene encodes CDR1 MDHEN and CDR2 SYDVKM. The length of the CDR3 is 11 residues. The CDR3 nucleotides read TGTGCCAGCCAGTCGAACGGGGAGCTGTTTTTT. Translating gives CASQSNGELFF.

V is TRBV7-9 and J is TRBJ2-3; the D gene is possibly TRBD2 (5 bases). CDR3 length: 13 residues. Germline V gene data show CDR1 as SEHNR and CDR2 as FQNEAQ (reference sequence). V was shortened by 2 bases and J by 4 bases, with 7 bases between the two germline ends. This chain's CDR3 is CASSLKGADTQYF. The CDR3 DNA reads TGTGCCAGCAGCTTAAAGGGAGCAGATACGCAGTATTTT. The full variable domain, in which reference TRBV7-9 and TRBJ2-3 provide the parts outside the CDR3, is DTGVSQNPRHKITKRGQNVTFRCDPISEHNRLYWYRQTLGQGPEFLTYFQNEAQLEKSRLLSDRFSAERPKGSFSTLEIQRTEQGDSAMYLCASSLKGADTQYFGPGTRLTVL.